This record covers a single TCR beta chain. The target antigen is unknown. Between the trimmed V and J ends, which lost 0 bases and 0 bases, there was a span of 12 bases. CDR3 length: 17 residues. The V gene's germline CDR1 is LNHNV and CDR2 YYDKDF (reference sequence). The data were produced by immunoSEQ multiplex PCR, yet TCRdb's version contains in-frame clones alone and is incomplete. The table includes about 12,000 clones, about nine tenths detected once. This record comes from a study of PD-1 blockade in classical Hodgkin lymphoma. Overall study context: Intravenous infusions of nivolumab 3 mg/kg reached patients every 2 weeks. Study-level results: Reported findings placed baseline TCR diversity lower in newly diagnosed patients (compared with healthy donors).

As to time point: cycle 4 day 1 (C4D1), after about 6 weeks of nivolumab. Relapses following autologous stem cell transplantation were seen in all patients, with brentuximab vedotin exposure varying. It was by magnetic negative selection that CD4+ T cells were purified from thawed PBMCs. Here the sequenced sample was CD4+ T cells from blood, taken before the fourth cycle of nivolumab. The clonotype was recovered from a human donor with classical Hodgkin lymphoma. This chain uses TRBV15 with TRBJ1-5, with D perhaps TRBD1 (5 bases). DNA for the CDR3: TGTGCCACCAGCAGAGATGAAGACAGATATAGCAATCAGCCCCAGCATTTT. Encoded protein: CATSRDEDRYSNQPQHF.